The entry below gives a single T cell receptor beta chain sequence along with its context. Its specificity is not known. This specimen belongs to a study of cytomegalovirus exposure and HLA in healthy donors. As for the study in general: Tens of millions of unique TCRs, all from HLA-typed donors, were included in an early release of the data.

Study-wide results and caveats: A later analysis by the authors found several of the most significant clusters apparently linked to common viral pathogens. Cytomegalovirus association was assigned to some 160 TCR beta chains.

Use of 60 Vbeta and 13 Jbeta primers characterized the PCR. The repertoire was sequenced with immunoSEQ multiplex PCR; TCRdb's copy has only in-frame clones and lacks some. The sample has about 130,000 clones; around 84% are singletons. From germline, CDR1 is SQVTM and CDR2 ANQGSEA. The CDR3 length is 12 residues. Trimming pared 8 bases from V and 8 bases from J, leaving 15 bases between. Those who donated were healthy bone marrow donors. Sequencing was performed on PBMCs. The TCR comes from a man aged 50-60 years in good health and CMV-seronegative. The chain carries TRBV29-1 and TRBJ1-4; D is undetermined. CDR3 nucleotides: TGCAGCATTTGGTCCCGGGAGGAAAAACTGTTTTTT. Translation gives CSIWSREEKLFF.